This T cell receptor beta chain originates from a study of blood T cell repertoires in COVID-19. V was trimmed by 9 bases and J by 0 bases, leaving 18 bases between them. This CDR3 contains 16 residues. CDR1 and CDR2 (germline): KGHSH, LQKENI. Data came from immunoSEQ multiplex PCR; TCRdb stores just in-frame clones and leaves some out. Among about 260,000 clones listed, 88% were seen once. What was sequenced was peripheral blood. The TCR originated in a human donor in a cohort sampled during active COVID-19. The chain couples TRBV18 to TRBJ2-1; D is unresolved. CDR3 amino acids: CASTSSWRSSYNEQFF. The CDR3 DNA reads as TGTGCCAGTACGTCGAGCTGGAGAAGCTCCTACAATGAGCAGTTCTTC.